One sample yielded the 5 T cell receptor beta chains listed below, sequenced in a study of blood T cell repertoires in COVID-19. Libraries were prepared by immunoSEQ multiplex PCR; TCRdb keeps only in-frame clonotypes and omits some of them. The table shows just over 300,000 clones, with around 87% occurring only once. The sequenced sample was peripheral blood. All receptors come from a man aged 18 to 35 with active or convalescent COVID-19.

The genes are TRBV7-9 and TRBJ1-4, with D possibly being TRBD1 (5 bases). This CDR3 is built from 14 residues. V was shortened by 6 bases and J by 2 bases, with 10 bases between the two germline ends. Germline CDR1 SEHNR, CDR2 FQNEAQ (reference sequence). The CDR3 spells CASSSQATNEKLFF. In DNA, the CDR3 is TGTGCCAGCAGTTCACAGGCCACTAATGAAAAACTGTTTTTT.

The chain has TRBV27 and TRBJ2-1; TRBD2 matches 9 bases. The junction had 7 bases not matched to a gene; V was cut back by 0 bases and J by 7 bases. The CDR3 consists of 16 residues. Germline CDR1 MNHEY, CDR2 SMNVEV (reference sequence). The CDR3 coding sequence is TGTGCCAGCAGTTTATCGATGGTAGCGGGAGAAAATGAGCAGTTCTTC. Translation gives CASSLSMVAGENEQFF.

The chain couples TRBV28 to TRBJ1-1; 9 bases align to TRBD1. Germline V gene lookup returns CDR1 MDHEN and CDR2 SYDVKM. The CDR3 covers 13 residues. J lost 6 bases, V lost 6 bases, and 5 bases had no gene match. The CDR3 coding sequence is TGTGCCAGCAGGGGGGACAGGGTTTCTGAAGCTTTCTTT. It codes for CASRGDRVSEAFF.

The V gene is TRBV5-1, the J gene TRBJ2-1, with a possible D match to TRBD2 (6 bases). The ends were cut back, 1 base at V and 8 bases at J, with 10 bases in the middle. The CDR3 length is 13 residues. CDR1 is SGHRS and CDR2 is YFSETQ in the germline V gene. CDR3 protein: CASSLMGGYEQFF. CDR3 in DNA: TGCGCCAGCAGCTTGATGGGGGGTTATGAGCAGTTCTTC.

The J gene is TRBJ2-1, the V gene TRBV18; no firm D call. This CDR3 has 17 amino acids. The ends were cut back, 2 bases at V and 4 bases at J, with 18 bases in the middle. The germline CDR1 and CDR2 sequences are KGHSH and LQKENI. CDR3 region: CASSPFRSANQYNEQFF. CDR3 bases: TGTGCCAGCTCACCATTCCGGAGCGCAAACCAATACAATGAGCAGTTCTTC.